These T cell receptor beta chains were read from a single sample in a study of OX40 agonist ivuxolimab in advanced cancers. Using immunoSEQ multiplex PCR, the repertoire was profiled, and TCRdb retains in-frame clones only, with some absent. This sample yields about 48,000 clones, of which 85% to 90% are seen a single time; less than 40% belongs to the top ten. Material: CD4+ or CD8+ T cells sorted from blood, obtained in a trial of the OX40 agonist ivuxolimab. The receptors here all came from an adult with an advanced solid tumor such as melanoma, head and neck, liver or kidney cancer. CDR3s include the opening cysteine and the closing phenylalanine or tryptophan. The D gene is left open where the match is weak. Clone size is stated in some rows and not others, as once, few, many or a class when expanded.

cdr3_aa cdr3_nt j_call v_call d_call clone_size
CASSGTGTYEQYF TGTGCCAGTTCCGGGACGGGGACCTACGAGCAGTACTTC TRBJ2-7 TRBV19 . once
CASSQAPLAGDQETQYF TGTGCCAGCAGCCAAGCCCCACTAGCGGGGGACCAAGAGACCCAGTACTTC TRBJ2-5 TRBV4-2 TRBD2 .
CASSRIPGELFF TGTGCCAGTAGCCGGATTCCCGGGGAGCTGTTTTTT TRBJ2-2 TRBV19 . .
CASGLAGAPYEQYF TGCGCCAGCGGACTAGCGGGGGCCCCCTACGAGCAGTACTTC TRBJ2-7 TRBV5-1 TRBD2 .
CASSIDSGTDTQYF TGTGCCAGTAGTATCGACAGCGGCACAGATACGCAGTATTTT TRBJ2-3 TRBV19 . .
CASSPRLDWTDTQYF TGTGCCAGCAGCCCACGGCTAGACTGGACAGATACGCAGTATTTT TRBJ2-3 TRBV11-2 . once
CSVTQGTGELFF TGCAGCGTTACACAGGGGACCGGGGAGCTGTTTTTT TRBJ2-2 TRBV29-1 TRBD1 .
CASSLGSNQPQHF TGTGCCAGCAGTTTAGGGAGCAATCAGCCCCAGCATTTT TRBJ1-5 TRBV27 . .
CASSEGQSNQPQHF TGTGCCAGCAGTGAAGGCCAGTCAAATCAGCCCCAGCATTTT TRBJ1-5 TRBV2 . .
CSVVEKGRLAGARETQYF TGCAGCGTTGTCGAAAAGGGTCGACTAGCGGGAGCACGGGAGACCCAGTACTTC TRBJ2-5 TRBV29-1 TRBD2 once
CASSLRSRGTDTQYF TGTGCCAGCAGTCTCCGGAGTCGGGGCACAGATACGCAGTATTTT TRBJ2-3 TRBV6-1 . .
CASSPFVGGYEQYF TGTGCCAGCAGTCCCTTTGTGGGAGGGTACGAGCAGTACTTC TRBJ2-7 TRBV27 TRBD2 .
CASSDGSQETQYF TGTGCCAGCAGCGACGGCTCCCAAGAGACCCAGTACTTC TRBJ2-5 TRBV9 . once
CASSSRLAGPQGDTQYF TGTGCCAGCAGCTCCCGACTAGCGGGGCCACAAGGAGATACGCAGTATTTT TRBJ2-3 TRBV4-2 TRBD2 .
CASTTGTGSTKQYF TGTGCCAGCACCACCGGGACAGGGTCTACGAAGCAGTACTTC TRBJ2-7 TRBV27 TRBD1 few
CASSLGHSYEQYF TGTGCCAGCAGTTTAGGCCACTCCTACGAGCAGTACTTC TRBJ2-7 TRBV27 . .
CASSPWTSRNTEAFF TGTGCCAGCAGCCCTTGGACAAGTCGTAACACTGAAGCTTTCTTT TRBJ1-1 TRBV9 . .
CASSAGSPDTQYF TGTGCCAGCAGCGCAGGGAGTCCCGATACGCAGTATTTT TRBJ2-3 TRBV21-1 . .
CASGDCTGVGCEQFF TGTGCTAGTGGTGACTGTACAGGCGTGGGATGTGAGCAGTTCTTC TRBJ2-1 TRBV12-5 . .
CASGSGGEQFF TGTGCCAGTGGAAGCGGGGGGGAGCAGTTCTTC TRBJ2-1 TRBV19 TRBD2 once
CASSLGQGRYNEQFF TGTGCCAGCAGCTTGGGACAGGGTCGGTACAATGAGCAGTTCTTC TRBJ2-1 TRBV7-2 TRBD1 .
CASSDSGARGAEAFF TGTGCCAGCAGTGACTCTGGGGCCCGCGGGGCTGAAGCTTTCTTT TRBJ1-1 TRBV6-4 . .
CASSQDVTGSYNEQFF TGTGCCAGCAGCCAAGATGTCACTGGGTCATACAATGAGCAGTTCTTC TRBJ2-1 TRBV4-2 . .
CASSQGTSGVNYEQYF TGCGCCAGCAGCCAGGGGACTAGCGGAGTAAACTACGAGCAGTACTTC TRBJ2-7 TRBV5-1 TRBD2 .
CASSPLGLANEQYF TGTGCCAGCAGTCCCCTCGGGCTAGCGAACGAGCAGTACTTC TRBJ2-7 TRBV6-5 . .
CASSPQRGQDPMGTQYF TGTGCCAGCAGCCCCCAGAGGGGACAGGATCCCATGGGGACCCAGTACTTC TRBJ2-5 TRBV7-9 TRBD1 .
CASSQNIGTNEKLFF TGCGCCAGCAGCCAAAATATAGGAACTAATGAAAAACTGTTTTTT TRBJ1-4 TRBV4-1 . .
CASSLRGLTEAFF TGTGCCAGTAGTTTGAGGGGGCTCACTGAAGCTTTCTTT TRBJ1-1 TRBV19 TRBD1 .
CASSPDRVSYEQYF TGTGCCAGCAGTCCTGACAGGGTCTCCTACGAGCAGTACTTC TRBJ2-7 TRBV5-6 TRBD1 .
CASIPGGSYNEQFF TGCGCCAGCATCCCAGGGGGCTCCTACAATGAGCAGTTCTTC TRBJ2-1 TRBV5-1 TRBD1 .
CASSQDSLSGNTIYF TGTGCCAGCAGCCAAGATAGCCTCTCTGGAAACACCATATATTTT TRBJ1-3 TRBV14 . .
CASRGSGTVGELFF TGTGCCAGCAGAGGTAGCGGGACGGTCGGGGAGCTGTTTTTT TRBJ2-2 TRBV7-9 TRBD2 few
CASSERQGTRGYTF TGCGCCAGCAGTGAGCGACAGGGGACGAGAGGCTACACCTTC TRBJ1-2 TRBV10-1 TRBD1 .
CASRDSSEQFF TGTGCCAGCAGGGACTCGTCTGAGCAGTTCTTC TRBJ2-1 TRBV28 . .
CASRIDRGRGGELFF TGTGCCAGTAGGATAGATAGGGGGCGCGGCGGGGAGCTGTTTTTT TRBJ2-2 TRBV19 TRBD1 few
CASSQDPAAYEQYF TGTGCCAGCAGCCAAGATCCGGCTGCCTACGAGCAGTACTTC TRBJ2-7 TRBV4-2 . .
CASSSLLDTQYF TGTGCCAGCAGCTCTTTGTTGGATACGCAGTATTTT TRBJ2-3 TRBV7-2 . .
CAISDPDTGELFF TGTGCCATCAGTGACCCGGACACCGGGGAGCTGTTTTTT TRBJ2-2 TRBV10-3 . .
CASSEGSGRSTDTQYF TGTGCCAGCAGTGAAGGTAGCGGGAGGTCCACAGATACGCAGTATTTT TRBJ2-3 TRBV2 TRBD2 .
CASSSPGQGTFYSYEQYF TGCGCCAGCAGCTCGCCGGGACAGGGGACTTTTTACTCCTACGAGCAGTACTTC TRBJ2-7 TRBV5-1 TRBD1 once
CASSDYGNQPQHF TGTGCCAGCAGTGATTATGGTAATCAGCCCCAGCATTTT TRBJ1-5 TRBV6-1 . .
CASSLEPGSGNTIYF TGTGCTAGCAGCTTAGAACCAGGGTCCGGAAACACCATATATTTT TRBJ1-3 TRBV7-7 . .
CASSAFMIRDSHLNTEAFF TGTGCCAGCAGTGCCTTCATGATCCGGGACAGCCATCTGAACACTGAAGCTTTCTTT TRBJ1-1 TRBV6-1 TRBD1 .
CASSPPRTGGAYEQYF TGTGCCAGCTCACCACCGCGAACGGGAGGGGCATACGAGCAGTACTTC TRBJ2-7 TRBV18 TRBD2 .